This T cell receptor (beta chain) was captured in a study of OX40 agonist ivuxolimab in advanced cancers. TCRdb's copy holds only in-frame clones and misses some; the assay was immunoSEQ multiplex PCR. The data hold tens of thousands of clones, with almost 90% observed a single time. Germline-derived CDR1 and CDR2 are SNHLY and FYNNEI. With V trimmed by 3 bases and J by 5 bases, 4 bases remained unmatched. CDR3 length: 14 residues. The clonotype comes from an adult with an advanced solid tumor such as melanoma, head and neck, liver or kidney cancer. Sequencing used CD4+ or CD8+ T cells sorted from blood, obtained in a trial of the OX40 agonist ivuxolimab. The chain links TRBV2 to TRBJ1-5, with 7 bases that match TRBD1. The CDR3 region has the DNA TGTGCCAGCAGTGAGAGACAGGGTCATCAGCCCCAGCATTTT. Translating it yields CASSERQGHQPQHF.